The rows below give T cell receptor beta chains drawn from one sample of a study of shared clonotypes between healthy human individuals. Some clones are missing from TCRdb's copy, which holds only in-frame ones; the method was immunoSEQ multiplex PCR. The sample yields 2 million to 2.5 million clones, about 94% seen once. The material sequenced was naive CD4+ T cells sorted from blood. The source of these receptors is a man between 18 and 29 years old in good health. CDR3s include the opening cysteine and the closing phenylalanine or tryptophan. A D gene is named only where the DNA matches it firmly. Clone size is not always given. Where it is, it says once, few, many or a class for expanded clones.

j_gene | abundance | v_gene | d_gene | CDR3aa | CDR3nt
TRBJ1-2 | NA | TRBV2 | NA | CASSEVSTGLLAGYTF | TGTGCCAGCAGTGAAGTCTCGACCGGGCTCCTAGCCGGCTACACCTTC
TRBJ2-2 | NA | TRBV4-1 | NA | CASSQDRGASRAGELFF | TGCGCCAGCAGCCAAGATCGGGGAGCTAGCAGGGCCGGGGAGCTGTTTTTT
TRBJ2-1 | NA | TRBV28 | TRBD1 | CASSRTGVGQFF | TGTGCCAGCAGCAGGACAGGAGTCGGGCAGTTCTTC
TRBJ2-3 | NA | TRBV27 | NA | CATKLDYGSGADTQYF | TGTGCCACTAAATTGGATTACGGGAGTGGGGCAGATACGCAGTATTTT
TRBJ2-7 | NA | TRBV6-6 | NA | CASSLDSRYEQYF | TGTGCCAGCAGTCTGGACAGTAGGTACGAGCAGTACTTC
TRBJ2-7 | NA | TRBV7-9 | NA | CASSLAGRQVGYEQYF | TGTGCCAGCAGCTTAGCAGGGCGGCAGGTGGGTTACGAGCAGTACTTC
TRBJ2-2 | NA | TRBV7-3 | NA | CASSLNGKTTGELFF | TGTGCCAGCAGCTTAAACGGCAAGACCACCGGGGAGCTGTTTTTT
TRBJ2-3 | NA | TRBV5-1 | TRBD1 | CASSLLDRHRTDTQYF | TGCGCCAGCAGCTTGTTGGACAGGCATCGCACAGATACGCAGTATTTT
TRBJ1-5 | NA | TRBV6-5 | TRBD1 | CASSYDRGNQPQHF | TGTGCCAGCAGCTACGACAGGGGCAATCAGCCCCAGCATTTT
TRBJ2-5 | NA | TRBV7-9 | NA | CASSLGMTAKETQYF | TGTGCCAGCAGCTTAGGGATGACAGCCAAAGAGACCCAGTACTTC
TRBJ1-5 | NA | TRBV2 | NA | CASSERQANQPQHF | TGTGCCAGCAGTGAAAGGCAGGCTAATCAGCCCCAGCATTTT
TRBJ2-5 | NA | TRBV6-6 | NA | CASSSPGADQETQYF | TGTGCCAGCAGTTCACCGGGAGCCGACCAAGAGACCCAGTACTTC
TRBJ2-2 | NA | TRBV7-2 | NA | CASIPNLGSGELFF | TGTGCCAGCATACCTAACCTGGGGTCCGGGGAGCTGTTTTTT
TRBJ2-6 | NA | TRBV5-1 | NA | CASSVPSGANVLTF | TGCGCCAGCAGCGTGCCCTCTGGGGCCAACGTCCTGACTTTC
TRBJ2-7 | NA | TRBV6-5 | NA | CASSYTQGPYEQYF | TGTGCCAGCAGTTACACCCAGGGTCCCTACGAGCAGTACTTC
TRBJ2-1 | once | TRBV5-1 | TRBD2 | CASSFNSPSGGALEQFF | TGCGCCAGCAGCTTCAATTCACCTAGCGGGGGGGCCCTTGAGCAGTTCTTC
TRBJ1-1 | NA | TRBV5-4 | NA | CASRAQVENTEAFF | TGTGCCAGCAGGGCACAGGTTGAGAACACTGAAGCTTTCTTT
TRBJ2-7 | once | TRBV9 | NA | CASSVAPGPGYEQYF | TGTGCCAGCAGCGTAGCTCCCGGCCCCGGGTACGAGCAGTACTTC
TRBJ1-3 | NA | TRBV5-1 | NA | CASSLALSADTIYF | TGCGCCAGCAGCTTGGCCCTTTCGGCGGACACCATATATTTT
TRBJ2-2 | few | TRBV30 | NA | CAWSVGAGELFF | TGTGCCTGGAGTGTAGGCGCCGGGGAGCTGTTTTTT
TRBJ2-3 | NA | TRBV18 | NA | CASSPLDSTDTQYF | TGTGCCAGCTCACCACTCGACAGCACAGATACGCAGTATTTT
TRBJ2-6 | NA | TRBV18 | NA | CASHSGANVLTF | TGTGCCAGTCACTCTGGGGCCAACGTCCTGACTTTC
TRBJ2-2 | NA | TRBV27 | NA | CASSLLDPWNTGELFF | TGTGCCAGCAGTTTATTGGACCCATGGAACACCGGGGAGCTGTTTTTT
TRBJ1-5 | NA | TRBV7-8 | NA | CASSPGTRHQPQHF | TGTGCCAGCAGCCCTGGGACACGGCATCAGCCCCAGCATTTT
TRBJ2-7 | NA | TRBV28 | TRBD2 | CASGGGDHGEQYF | TGTGCCAGCGGTGGGGGGGACCACGGCGAGCAGTACTTC
TRBJ2-1 | NA | TRBV2 | TRBD1 | CASSEFQGAYNEQFF | TGTGCCAGCAGTGAGTTCCAGGGGGCGTACAATGAGCAGTTCTTC
TRBJ1-5 | NA | TRBV6-1 | NA | CASSEAQGQPQHF | TGTGCCAGCAGTGAGGCACAGGGTCAGCCCCAGCATTTT
TRBJ2-7 | NA | TRBV6-6 | TRBD2 | CASSYGGSYEQYF | TGTGCCAGCAGTTACGGCGGGAGCTACGAGCAGTACTTC
TRBJ2-1 | NA | TRBV28 | TRBD1 | CASSFFPGTGNTGEQFF | TGTGCCAGCAGTTTTTTCCCCGGGACAGGGAACACGGGTGAGCAGTTCTTC
TRBJ1-2 | NA | TRBV2 | NA | CATGTDGNYGYTF | TGTGCCACGGGGACGGACGGTAACTATGGCTACACCTTC
TRBJ1-2 | NA | TRBV5-6 | NA | CASSLEQAYGYTF | TGTGCCAGCAGCTTGGAGCAGGCTTATGGCTACACCTTC
TRBJ2-1 | NA | TRBV7-2 | TRBD1 | CASSQAGTGVYEQFF | TGTGCCAGCAGCCAAGCCGGGACAGGGGTTTATGAGCAGTTCTTC
TRBJ1-5 | NA | TRBV7-9 | NA | CASSLGGASNQPQHF | TGTGCCAGCAGCTTAGGGGGGGCTAGCAATCAGCCCCAGCATTTT
TRBJ1-5 | NA | TRBV5-6 | NA | CASSLGRNNQPQHF | TGTGCCAGCAGCCTGGGACGGAATAATCAGCCCCAGCATTTT
TRBJ1-3 | once | TRBV18 | NA | CASSPGIDGGNTIYF | TGTGCCAGCTCACCGGGGATAGACGGCGGAAACACCATATATTTT
TRBJ1-5 | NA | TRBV27 | NA | CASSFRNQPQHF | TGTGCCAGCAGTTTCCGAAATCAGCCCCAGCATTTT
TRBJ2-7 | NA | TRBV6-6 | NA | CASSYGYSLYEQYF | TGTGCCAGCAGTTACGGTTACAGTCTTTACGAGCAGTACTTC
TRBJ1-1 | NA | TRBV29-1 | NA | CSVNIGGAGTEAFF | TGCAGCGTCAACATCGGGGGGGCAGGGACTGAAGCTTTCTTT
TRBJ1-1 | NA | TRBV5-1 | NA | CASRLEGFTEAFF | TGCGCCAGCAGGCTAGAGGGATTCACTGAAGCTTTCTTT
TRBJ2-3 | once | TRBV5-4 | TRBD2 | CASSPGMGLAGSTDTQYF | TGTGCCAGCAGCCCCGGGATGGGACTAGCGGGATCAACAGATACGCAGTATTTT
TRBJ2-2 | NA | TRBV6-1 | NA | CASNPDGPGELFF | TGTGCCAGCAACCCCGACGGGCCCGGGGAGCTGTTTTTT
TRBJ1-2 | NA | TRBV14 | NA | CASSQANYGYTF | TGTGCCAGCAGCCAGGCTAACTATGGCTACACCTTC
TRBJ2-1 | NA | TRBV5-4 | NA | CASSLDRSSYNEQFF | TGTGCCAGCAGCTTGGACAGGAGCTCCTACAATGAGCAGTTCTTC
TRBJ1-5 | NA | TRBV5-6 | NA | CASSLEGVGNQPQHF | TGTGCCAGCAGCTTGGAGGGAGTTGGAAATCAGCCCCAGCATTTT
TRBJ1-4 | NA | TRBV27 | NA | CASSPDGLGGKLFF | TGTGCCAGCAGTCCGGACGGTCTTGGCGGGAAACTGTTTTTT
TRBJ1-2 | NA | TRBV7-2 | NA | CASSLVSQGDYGYTF | TGTGCCAGCAGCTTAGTCTCGCAGGGTGACTATGGCTACACCTTC
TRBJ1-4 | once | TRBV7-2 | NA | CASSFSNEKLFF | TGTGCCAGCAGCTTCAGTAATGAAAAACTGTTTTTT
TRBJ1-5 | NA | TRBV6-4 | NA | CAIKKGSGNQPQHF | TGTGCCATAAAGAAGGGTAGCGGGAATCAGCCCCAGCATTTT